This T cell receptor beta chain was observed in a study of blood T cells in healthy people across ages. Study-wide findings and caveats: Naive and antigen-experienced cells were not separated, limiting conclusive comparison.

Combining a sample-barcoded 5' primer with a J-beta primer mix, a second PCR ran for about 7 to 11 cycles. Using its own MiXCR run on the 5' RACE reads, TCRdb lists one record per CDR3 protein. Here the sample spans approximately 810,000 distinct CDR3 sequences, under 40% being singletons. This clonotype was observed a handful of times. Its specificity is unknown. Material for sequencing was blood. This receptor was taken from a man younger than 30 in good health.

This chain's CDR3 is CASSQVRGNEQYF. In DNA, the CDR3 is TGTGCCAGCAGCCAAGTAAGGGGGAACGAGCAGTACTTC. The chain recombines TRBV14 with TRBJ2-7, with D possibly matching TRBD1 (6 bases). The CDR3 has 13 amino acids. Deletions cut 1 base from V and 5 bases from J, with 9 bases between. CDR1 and CDR2 (germline): SGHDN, FVKESK.